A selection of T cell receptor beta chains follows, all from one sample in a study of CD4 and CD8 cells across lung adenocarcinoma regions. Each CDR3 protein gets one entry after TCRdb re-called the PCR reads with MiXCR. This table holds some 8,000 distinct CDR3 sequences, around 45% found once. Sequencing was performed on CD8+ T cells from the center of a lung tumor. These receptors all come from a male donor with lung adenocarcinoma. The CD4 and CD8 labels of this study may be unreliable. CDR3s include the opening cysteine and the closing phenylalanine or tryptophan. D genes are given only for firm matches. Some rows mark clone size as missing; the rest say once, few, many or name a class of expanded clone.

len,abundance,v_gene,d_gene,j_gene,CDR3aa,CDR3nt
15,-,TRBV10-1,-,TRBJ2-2,CASSALGTNTGELFF,TGCGCCAGCAGTGCGTTGGGGACGAACACCGGGGAGCTGTTTTTT
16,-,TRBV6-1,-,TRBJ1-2,CASTDKPGSPNYGYTF,TGTGCCAGCACCGACAAACCCGGGTCCCCTAACTATGGCTACACCTTC
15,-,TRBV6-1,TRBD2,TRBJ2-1,CASSPRTSGVGEQFF,TGTGCCAGCAGCCCCAGGACTAGTGGAGTCGGAGAGCAGTTCTTC
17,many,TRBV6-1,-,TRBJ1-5,CASTGQRGTNSNQPQHF,TGTGCCAGCACGGGTCAAAGGGGGACGAATAGCAATCAGCCCCAGCATTTT
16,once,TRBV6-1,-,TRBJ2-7,CASSERAGSVSYEQYF,TGTGCCAGCAGTGAGAGGGCAGGGTCGGTCTCCTACGAGCAGTACTTC
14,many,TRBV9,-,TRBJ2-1,CASSPMGGYNEQFF,TGTGCCAGCAGCCCCATGGGGGGCTACAATGAGCAGTTCTTC
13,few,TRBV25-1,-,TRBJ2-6,CASRGDGANVLTF,TGTGCCAGCAGAGGTGATGGGGCCAACGTCCTGACTTTC
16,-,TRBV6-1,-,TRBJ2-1,CASSDGQGGSYNEQFF,TGTGCCAGCAGTGACGGTCAGGGAGGCTCCTACAATGAGCAGTTCTTC
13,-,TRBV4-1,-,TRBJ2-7,CASSQDYDRQKNF,TGCGCCAGCAGCCAAGATTACGATCGCCAAAAGAACTTC
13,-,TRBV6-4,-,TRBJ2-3,CARGLRAKDMQYF,TGTGCCAGGGGGCTGCGGGCCAAAGACATGCAGTATTTC
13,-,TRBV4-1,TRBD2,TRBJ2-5,CASSQLAGETQYF,TGCGCCAGCAGCCAACTAGCGGGAGAGACCCAGTACTTC
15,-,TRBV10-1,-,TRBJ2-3,CASLLGGRAKDTQYF,TGCGCCAGCTTGCTGGGGGGAAGAGCCAAAGATACGCAGTATTTT